This paragraph covers one T cell receptor (beta chain) sequence. The antigen remains unidentified. Breast cancer patients provided tissue from their axillary draining lymph nodes. The source of the sample is a study of breast tumors, draining lymph nodes, adjacent tissues. One entry per CDR3 protein results from TCRdb running MiXCR on the multiplex PCR reads. The sample lists 150,000 to 200,000 distinct CDR3 sequences; approximately 33% were seen once. CDR3 length equals 11 residues. The V gene lost 8 bases and the J gene lost 15 bases, with 14 bases spanning the gap. Germline CDR1 SGHTA, CDR2 FQGNSA. Whole-study findings and limits: The data were judged consistent with most tumor T cells coming from lymph node and expanding in tumor. Tumor T cell lymph node origin was a supported hypothesis, not proven. Tumor repertoires ranked between lymph nodes and nontumor tissue in diversity, with V and J gene preferences. Luminal-like breast cancer showed significantly greater tumor-nontumor repertoire similarity than basal-like breast cancer did.

The genes are TRBV7-2 and TRBJ1-6; D perhaps matches TRBD1 (5 bases). This receptor was identified in a female donor with breast cancer. Some clones in this sample may be carry-over from other donors' samples. Material: axillary lymph node tissue. The CDR3 region is CASGSRGVLHF. The CDR3 DNA follows: TGTGCCAGCGGCTCCCGGGGGGTCCTCCACTTT.